A single sample gave rise to the 9 T cell receptor beta chains below, sequenced in a study of T cell responses to AZD1222 COVID-19 vaccine (dated by TCRdb to 2020 to 2023). Preparation of the library involved the immunoSEQ multiplex PCR assay. TCRdb provides this immuneACCESS table in a form limited to in-frame rearrangements. Some clones are lacking; in checked studies, under half of them reflect an unresolved V gene, and why the rest are absent is not known. The table for this sample lists 70,000 to 100,000 clones; 70% to 90% of them were counted only once. More than 3% of the sample lies in the top ten. This specimen's time point label, per the study, means: about 28 days (+/-7) after the second vaccine dose. This sample comprised peripheral blood, obtained 28 days after the second AZD1222 dose. All receptors come from an adult who received the AZD1222 COVID-19 vaccine.

The chain has TRBV5-6 and TRBJ1-1; 12 nucleotides agree with TRBD1. The CDR3 is made up of 14 amino acids. Unmatched junction bases numbered 9, after V lost 4 bases and J lost 11 bases. Germline V CDR1 and CDR2: SGHDT, YYEEEE. The CDR3 protein is CASSRGTGGASAFF. The CDR3 DNA is TGTGCCAGCAGCCGAGGGACAGGGGGCGCGTCGGCTTTCTTT.

The rearrangement joins TRBV6-1 to TRBJ1-4, with 8 nucleotides matching TRBD1. From germline, CDR1 is MNHNS and CDR2 SASEGT. With V trimmed by 0 bases and J by 6 bases, 9 bases remained unmatched. CDR3 length equals 17 residues. This CDR3 reads CASSEAVGTGEYEKLFF. CDR3 DNA: TGTGCCAGCAGTGAAGCAGTTGGGACAGGCGAATATGAAAAACTGTTTTTT.

This clone was observed a single time. The V call is TRBV28, the J call TRBJ2-2; 11 bases are shared with TRBD2. Germline V CDR1 and CDR2: MDHEN, SYDVKM. CDR3 length: 18 residues. V lost 0 bases and J lost 2; bases outside the gene matches: 5. The CDR3 sequence: CASSLWGTSGANTGELFF. The CDR3 coding sequence is TGTGCCAGCAGTTTATGGGGGACTAGCGGAGCCAACACCGGGGAGCTGTTTTTT.

V gene TRBV5-1 combines with J gene TRBJ2-5; 7 bases are shared with TRBD1. J gave up 2 bases and V 0 bases, and 4 bases lay outside the gene matches. This CDR3 contains 15 residues. Germline V gene sequence: CDR1 SGHRS, CDR2 YFSETQ. The CDR3 coding sequence is TGCGCCAGCAGCTTGGAGGGACAGTTTCAAGAGACCCAGTACTTC. Translation: CASSLEGQFQETQYF.

The chain uses TRBV29-1 and TRBJ1-6; TRBD1 is a possible D gene (6 bases). Germline-derived CDR1 and CDR2 are SQVTM and ANQGSEA. V was shortened by 4 bases and J by 9 bases, with 13 bases between the two germline ends. The CDR3 sequence is 13 residues long. The CDR3 spells CSVGSEGGSPLHF. The CDR3 DNA follows: TGCAGCGTTGGCAGTGAAGGGGGTTCACCCCTCCACTTT.

The chain uses TRBV10-3 and TRBJ2-1, with 13 bases matching TRBD2. CDR1 and CDR2 (germline): ENHRY, SYGVKD. The CDR3 consists of 13 residues. Losses at the gene ends were 3 bases for V and 15 bases for J; bases not matched to a gene: 5. The CDR3 nucleotides read TGTGCCATCAGTGATGGACTAGCGGGAGAGTGGTTCTTC. Translated: CAISDGLAGEWFF.

The rearrangement links TRBV3-1 (or the pseudogene TRBV3-2) to TRBJ2-7; tentative D call: TRBD2 (5 bases). Looked up from germline, CDR1 is LGHDT and CDR2 is YNNKEL (reference sequence). The CDR3 is 13 amino acids. Trimming cost V 1 base and J 2 bases, with 6 bases left between them. DNA for the CDR3: TGTGCCAGCAGCCAAGTCGGGGCCTACGAGCAGTACTTC. Encoded protein: CASSQVGAYEQYF.

This clone was seen a few times. V gene TRBV4-2 combines with J gene TRBJ2-3; D is undetermined. CDR3 length: 16 amino acids. The V and J ends lost 0 bases and 0 bases respectively, with 10 bases between them. Germline V gene lookup returns CDR1 LGHNA and CDR2 YNFKEQ. For the CDR3, the DNA is TGTGCCAGCAGCCAAGAAGGCGGCAGAAGCACAGATACGCAGTATTTT. This translates into CASSQEGGRSTDTQYF.

This chain connects TRBV4-1 to TRBJ1-4; 7 bases are shared with TRBD1. CDR1 is MGHRA and CDR2 is YSYEKL in the germline V gene. The V segment lost 6 bases and the J segment 5 bases; nucleotides outside the gene matches: 6. This CDR3 has 14 residues. In nucleotides, the CDR3 is TGCGCCAGCAGTCGGGGACAGTGGAATGAAAAACTGTTTTTT. Amino acid sequence: CASSRGQWNEKLFF.